This section outlines one TCR beta chain sequence together with its context. This clonotype has only a few counts. There is no known antigen for this receptor. Base qualities are missing; no much larger clone stands one base away. The junction carries 10 bases between V and J, which are trimmed by 3 bases and 4 bases respectively. CDR1 and CDR2 are drawn from the germline V gene (reference sequence): GTSNPN, SVGIG. Including cysteine and phenylalanine, the CDR3 has 13 amino acids. Only CDR3 DNA is held: 39 bases, read in frame from base 1. This specimen comes from a study of CD8 T cells in Susac syndrome (dated by TCRdb to about 2019). Concerning the study at large: The study used repertoire sequencing to test whether antigen drove CD8+ T cell activation and differentiation in Susac syndrome. Summary of the overall study and its limitations: The TCR sequencing and HLA analysis was acknowledged to have included a relatively small number of individuals.

RNA was extracted using the RNeasy kit, and roughly 0.45 to 1 ug of the RNA was reverse transcribed with random hexamers. The immunoSEQ multiplex PCR assay, covering 54 Vbeta and 13 Jbeta segments, was used to amplify TCR beta CDR3 regions. To correct PCR amplification bias, a synthetic template baseline was used for both primer optimization and computational correction. The authors' pipeline ran thus. Only productive sequences were kept, with reads annotated to V, D and J genes according to IMGT and analyzed in immunoSEQ Analyzer. To calculate clonality, Shannon entropy was normalized by log2 of the number of productive unique sequences and then subtracted from one. Public and private clones were assessed among the 100 most prevalent clones of each patient and control. Clones were defined as Susac-specific when absent from the healthy and MS cohorts, from about 1,100 published viral clones and from other ImmuneACCESS disease sequences. TCRdb reprocessed the public reads (quality trimming at Q25 with fastp, clone calling with MiXCR) and kept in-frame beta chains. CDR3 protein sequences are deduplicated, and each keeps its most common genes and DNA. TCRdb, not the authors, supplied the V and J calls. Here the sample has roughly 330,000 distinct CDR3 sequences; 92% occur a single time. The ten largest clonotypes hold 0.06% to 0.075% of the sample.

High-throughput TCR beta sequencing profiled peripheral blood CD8+ and CD4+ T cells from healthy donors, Susac syndrome patients and multiple sclerosis patients. The multiple sclerosis controls were treatment-naive patients whose relapsing-remitting disease, either stable or active, fulfilled the revised McDonald criteria. CD8+ TEMRA cells were enriched by FACS, while bulk CD8+ and CD4+ T cells were purified by magnetic negative isolation. Blood was drawn into EDTA tubes, processed within 24 hours, and PBMCs were isolated by density gradient centrifugation. PBMCs intended for TCR sequencing were frozen in liquid nitrogen and were later thawed in a 37 degrees C water bath. The sorted or isolated CD4+, CD8+ and CD8+ TEMRA cells had a purity of 90% or higher.

This TCR was sampled from a human donor with multiple sclerosis. Sequencing input: CD4+ T cells from PBMCs. The V and J genes are TRBV30 and TRBJ1-5; 5 matching bases give a weak D call of TRBD1. The DNA is TGTGCCTGGAGCGTGGGGCGGAATCAGCCCCAGCATTTT. Translated, this gives CAWSVGRNQPQHF.